The 19 T cell receptor beta chains listed next were all sequenced from one sample in a study of blood T cells in healthy people across ages. The authors ran a second PCR of about 6 to 11 cycles using a sample-barcoded 5' primer and a J-beta primer mix. TCRdb re-called the 5' RACE reads with MiXCR, one entry per CDR3 protein. The table lists approximately 810,000 distinct CDR3 sequences, around 36% of them singletons. Sequenced sample: blood. The receptors were gathered from a man aged 18 to 29 in good health.

The table lists this clonotype with a few counts. V usage is TRBV4-1 and J usage is TRBJ1-2; the match to TRBD1 covers 7 bases. Germline V CDR1 and CDR2: MGHRA, YSYEKL. There are 14 residues in the CDR3. V shed 4 bases, J shed 6 bases, and the junction held 8 bases outside the gene matches. Here the CDR3 reads CASSPRQGEDGYTF. DNA of the CDR3: TGCGCCAGCAGCCCCCGACAGGGAGAGGATGGCTACACCTTC.

The genes are TRBV25-1 and TRBJ2-5; TRBD1 agrees at 10 bases. Per germline, CDR1 MGHDK and CDR2 SYGVNS. This CDR3 is built from 14 residues. J was trimmed by 5 bases and V by 7 bases; bases with no gene match: 7. This CDR3 is CASTATGGGETQYF. The CDR3 bases are TGTGCCAGCACTGCGACAGGGGGCGGCGAGACCCAGTACTTC.

With regard to this clonotype: Possible read error: a much larger clone is one base away. The chain links TRBV20-1 to TRBJ2-3; TRBD1 matches 7 bases. The DNA matches TRBJ1-5 better at its end, which makes the J call doubtful. This CDR3 has 12 amino acids. The germline V gene encodes CDR1 DFQATT and CDR2 SNEGSKA (reference sequence). The CDR3 region has the DNA TGCAGTGCGAGGACAGGAGGGGATACGCAGCATTTT. Translation gives CSARTGGDTQHF.

This clonotype was counted between two and nine times. This chain joins TRBV7-8 and TRBJ1-2; no clear D gene. Germline CDR1 and CDR2: SGHVS and FQNEAQ. This CDR3 is 13 amino acids long. CDR3 bases: TGTGCGGTCCTTAGGCGCAGCCCTGAGGGCTACACCTTC. Its translation is CAVLRRSPEGYTF.

The chain has TRBV20-1 and TRBJ2-7; D gene uncertain. The V and J ends lost 7 bases and 2 bases respectively, with 9 bases between them. Germline loops: CDR1 DFQATT, CDR2 SNEGSKA (reference sequence). This CDR3 spans 11 amino acids. This chain's CDR3 is CSGQNTYEQYF. The CDR3 DNA follows: TGCAGTGGTCAGAACACCTACGAGCAGTACTTC.

This clonotype appeared a few times. The chain recombines TRBV10-3 with TRBJ1-1, with a tentative D call TRBD1 (5 bases). V dropped 5 bases and J dropped 1 base, with 14 bases sitting between them. CDR3 length: 15 residues. CDR1 is ENHRY, CDR2 SYGVKD, per germline. The CDR3 bases are TGTGCCATCAGTTCCCGGGACGGAAGGAACACTGAAGCTTTCTTT. It is translated as CAISSRDGRNTEAFF.

V usage is TRBV12-3 or TRBV12-4 and J usage is TRBJ2-1, with 8 bases that match TRBD1. There are 14 residues in the CDR3. V lost 8 bases, J lost 4 bases, and 7 bases stayed unmatched. The CDR3 sequence: CASRATGAYNEQFF. CDR3 DNA: TGTGCCAGCCGAGCGACAGGGGCATACAATGAGCAGTTCTTC.

The table lists this clonotype with a count of one. The gene calls are TRBV7-9 and TRBJ1-2, with 8 bases aligning to TRBD1. Per germline, CDR1 SEHNR and CDR2 FQNEAQ (reference sequence). V lost 3 bases to trimming and J lost 8 bases; unmatched junction nucleotides: 11. The CDR3 runs 15 residues. The CDR3 sequence is CASSLISGGVGGYTF. CDR3 coding DNA: TGTGCCAGCAGCTTGATTTCAGGGGGCGTAGGGGGCTACACCTTC.

The chain is built from TRBV12-3 or TRBV12-4 and TRBJ1-2; 10 bases fit TRBD1. The trim removed 3 bases at V and 8 bases at J, leaving 6 bases unmatched. The CDR3 loop spans 14 amino acids. CDR3 DNA sequence: TGTGCCAGCAGTTTTGGGACAGGGGTTGCGGGCTACACCTTC. It codes for CASSFGTGVAGYTF.

A word on this clonotype: A much bigger clone sits one base away, suggesting this may be a read error. The genes are TRBV20-1 and TRBJ2-1; 7 bases fit TRBD1. The J call may be faulty, since TRBJ2-7 better matches the DNA end. CDR1 and CDR2 from the germline V gene are DFQATT and SNEGSKA (reference sequence). The CDR3 covers 17 residues. CDR3 nucleotides: TGCAGTGCTATGTCTCCTGGGACAGTGAGGACCTACAATGAGCAGTACTTC. It codes for CSAMSPGTVRTYNEQYF.

The chain's CDR3 is CASSLVTDGSSTDTQYF. The CDR3 DNA is TGCGCCAGCAGCTTGGTGACGGACGGTTCTAGCACAGATACGCAGTATTTT. The chain carries TRBV5-1 and TRBJ2-3; D remains unclear. CDR1 SGHRS and CDR2 YFSETQ come from the germline V gene. V shed 0 bases and J shed 0 bases, with 14 bases lying between them. The CDR3 covers 17 residues.

Comments on this clonotype: One base away lies a much larger clone, so this may be a sequencing read error. This sequence joins TRBV20-1 and TRBJ1-6; 10 bases are a match to TRBD1. Germline V gives CDR1 DFQATT, CDR2 SNEGSKA (reference sequence). The CDR3 spans 15 residues. The CDR3 protein is CSARDLTGGGSPPHF. The CDR3 region has the DNA TGCAGTGCTAGAGACCTGACAGGGGGCGGTTCACCCCCCCACTTT.

The chain joins TRBV5-1 to TRBJ2-1; 7 nucleotides align to TRBD2. Germline lookup yields CDR1 SGHRS and CDR2 YFSETQ. The CDR3 runs 16 residues. The J segment lost 5 bases and the V segment lost 5 bases, leaving 13 bases of the junction unmatched. The chain's CDR3 is CASSFAGDSWDNEQFF. CDR3 DNA sequence: TGCGCCAGCAGTTTCGCGGGGGACTCTTGGGACAATGAGCAGTTCTTC.

This clonotype was found many times. The chain combines TRBV7-3 with TRBJ2-7; 7 positions match TRBD1. The CDR3 has 14 residues. Germline CDR1 and CDR2: SGHTA and FQGTGA. The junction had 4 bases not matched to a gene; V was cut back by 5 bases and J by 0 bases. The CDR3 sequence is CASSAGDSSYEQYF. CDR3 DNA sequence: TGTGCCAGCAGCGCTGGGGACAGCTCCTACGAGCAGTACTTC.

V gene TRBV28 combines with J gene TRBJ1-2, with 7 bases fitting TRBD1. CDR1 is MDHEN, CDR2 SYDVKM, per germline. With V trimmed by 3 bases and J by 4 bases, 5 bases remained unmatched. CDR3 length: 14 residues. CDR3 region: CASSFPDRAYGYTF. The CDR3 coding sequence is TGTGCCAGCAGTTTCCCCGACAGGGCCTATGGCTACACCTTC.

The gene calls are TRBV5-5 and TRBJ1-3; 10 bases are shared with TRBD1. In germline, CDR1 is SGHKS, CDR2 YYEKEE (reference sequence). The CDR3 is 15 amino acids. Losses at the gene ends were 4 bases for V and 2 bases for J; bases not matched to a gene: 3. CDR3 sequence reads: CASSVDRGPGNTIYF. Here the CDR3 DNA reads TGTGCCAGCAGCGTCGACAGGGGGCCTGGAAACACCATATATTTT. Full variable domain (remainder filled in from reference TRBV5-5 and TRBJ1-3): DAGVTQSPTHLIKTRGQQVTLRCSPISGHKSVSWYQQVLGQGPQFIFQYYEKEERGRGNFPDRFSARQFPNYSSELNVNALLLGDSALYLCASSVDRGPGNTIYFGEGSWLTVV.

This rearrangement joins TRBV4-2 to TRBJ1-2; perhaps TRBD1 as D (5 bases). In germline, CDR1 is LGHNA, CDR2 YNFKEQ. The CDR3 spans 16 residues. V dropped 1 base and J dropped 4 bases, with 16 bases sitting between them. DNA of the CDR3: TGTGCCAGCAGCCAAGGTGAGAGGGGCTCTGTCTATGGCTACACCTTC. Protein: CASSQGERGSVYGYTF.

This clonotype was counted only a few times. The rearrangement joins TRBV6-2 or TRBV6-3 to TRBJ1-5; no clear D gene. The CDR3 loop spans 17 amino acids. V lost 10 bases, J lost 2 bases, and 24 bases lay in between. Per germline, CDR1 MNHEY and CDR2 SVGEGT. For the CDR3, the DNA is TGTGCCACCGCACAACCGGGCCAGATTCGGGGCAATCAGCCCCAGCATTTT. Amino acid sequence: CATAQPGQIRGNQPQHF.

This clonotype has more than one count but fewer than ten. The chain has TRBV7-9 and TRBJ2-3; unclear D gene. Trimming removed 0 bases at V and 3 bases at J, with 13 bases between. This CDR3 comprises 16 residues. Germline loops: CDR1 SEHNR, CDR2 FQNEAQ (reference sequence). The CDR3 reads CASSLADTSVTDTQYF. For the CDR3, the DNA is TGTGCCAGCAGCTTAGCCGACACCTCAGTGACAGATACGCAGTATTTT.